The rows below give T cell receptor beta chains drawn from one sample of a study of breast tumors, draining lymph nodes, adjacent tissues. TCRdb passed the multiplex PCR reads through MiXCR, listing each CDR3 protein once. The sample lists approximately 280,000 distinct CDR3 sequences, about 30% seen once, with 0.85% to 1.2% in the top ten. Sequences were obtained from axillary lymph node tissue. These receptors all stem from a female donor with breast cancer. Some clones in this sample may be carry-over from other donors' samples. The CDR3 runs from the conserved cysteine through the conserved F or W. Fields, in order: V gene, D gene, CDR3 protein. D genes are given only for firm matches.

v_gene: TRBV11-3; d_gene: TRBD2; CDR3aa: CASSRTSGRSDTQYF
v_gene: TRBV5-1; d_gene: TRBD2; CDR3aa: CASSLGTSGRVGSGANVLTF
v_gene: TRBV7-3; d_gene: -; CDR3aa: CASSLLLGASPDTQYF
v_gene: TRBV12-3/TRBV12-4; d_gene: TRBD2; CDR3aa: CASSFSGSYEQYF
v_gene: TRBV2; d_gene: -; CDR3aa: CASSVGGNTIYF
v_gene: TRBV12-3/TRBV12-4; d_gene: -; CDR3aa: CASSFSGYSPLHF
v_gene: TRBV20-1; d_gene: -; CDR3aa: CSAARGHRETDTQYF
v_gene: TRBV6-5; d_gene: TRBD2; CDR3aa: CASRLTSGRPYNEQFF
v_gene: TRBV11-2; d_gene: -; CDR3aa: CASSRGAAGEGTDTQYF
v_gene: TRBV29-1; d_gene: -; CDR3aa: CSVVSGANVLTF
v_gene: TRBV4-1; d_gene: TRBD1; CDR3aa: CASSQTGMGEKLFF
v_gene: TRBV9; d_gene: TRBD2; CDR3aa: CASSVELAGWGQFF
v_gene: TRBV7-9; d_gene: -; CDR3aa: CASSFPGLIASGANVLTF
v_gene: TRBV7-2; d_gene: -; CDR3aa: CASSHSSSGANVLTF
v_gene: TRBV5-6; d_gene: -; CDR3aa: CASSSFLGVSETQYF
v_gene: TRBV9; d_gene: -; CDR3aa: CASSVDGLSPLHF
v_gene: TRBV19; d_gene: -; CDR3aa: CASSIGPRGRSSYEQYF
v_gene: TRBV20-1; d_gene: -; CDR3aa: CSVGVGGGAEAFF
v_gene: TRBV20-1; d_gene: -; CDR3aa: CSAQTAPYEQYF
v_gene: TRBV5-5; d_gene: -; CDR3aa: CASNLMSDLSAYEQYF
v_gene: TRBV5-1; d_gene: -; CDR3aa: CASSLGQNNVLTF
v_gene: TRBV11-2; d_gene: -; CDR3aa: CASSLRLAPYGYTF
v_gene: TRBV12-3/TRBV12-4; d_gene: -; CDR3aa: CASSFREGYTF
v_gene: TRBV3-1; d_gene: -; CDR3aa: CASRPQQGTRSGNTIYF
v_gene: TRBV7-8; d_gene: -; CDR3aa: CASSLLSQSSGANVLTF
v_gene: TRBV20-1; d_gene: -; CDR3aa: CSARATYGYTF
v_gene: TRBV4-3; d_gene: -; CDR3aa: CASRANQGSTNEKLFF
v_gene: TRBV29-1; d_gene: -; CDR3aa: CSVVISEAFF
v_gene: TRBV10-2; d_gene: -; CDR3aa: CASMPPGPGEAFF
v_gene: TRBV7-2; d_gene: -; CDR3aa: CACSLETGDVVGTQYF
v_gene: TRBV7-2; d_gene: TRBD2; CDR3aa: CASSLDGTSDEQYF
v_gene: TRBV12-3/TRBV12-4; d_gene: -; CDR3aa: CANSLIEQFF
v_gene: TRBV3-1; d_gene: TRBD2; CDR3aa: CASSHLAGGETQYF
v_gene: TRBV18; d_gene: TRBD2; CDR3aa: CASSPSSGRIETQYF
v_gene: TRBV9; d_gene: TRBD2; CDR3aa: CASSPWTSGLCEQFF
v_gene: TRBV20-1; d_gene: -; CDR3aa: CSAYARARENSYNEQFF
v_gene: TRBV6-1; d_gene: TRBD1; CDR3aa: CASSPIRFGQAVNQPQHF
v_gene: TRBV7-2; d_gene: TRBD1; CDR3aa: CASSPPIGGRIFLAKNIQYF
v_gene: TRBV15; d_gene: TRBD2; CDR3aa: CATMSWGLAGGIEEETQYF
v_gene: TRBV5-1; d_gene: -; CDR3aa: CASRGNFGEQFF
v_gene: TRBV5-1; d_gene: TRBD1; CDR3aa: CASSLQGARDTEAFF
v_gene: TRBV6-1; d_gene: TRBD1; CDR3aa: CASKLTGGQNTIYF
v_gene: TRBV5-1; d_gene: -; CDR3aa: CASSLDGRNSPLHF
v_gene: TRBV11-2; d_gene: -; CDR3aa: CATRTAHTGELFF
v_gene: TRBV12-3/TRBV12-4; d_gene: -; CDR3aa: CASSILGGELFF
v_gene: TRBV27; d_gene: TRBD1; CDR3aa: CASSHSPGQGSTNEKLFF
v_gene: TRBV9; d_gene: TRBD2; CDR3aa: CASSVGGTSSYEQYF
v_gene: TRBV5-1; d_gene: -; CDR3aa: CASSFGGVQGGYNEQFF
v_gene: TRBV6-5; d_gene: -; CDR3aa: CASSHFQQSYEQYF
v_gene: TRBV27; d_gene: TRBD2; CDR3aa: CASRPGLAFVYEQYF
v_gene: TRBV20-1; d_gene: -; CDR3aa: CSAQGGFGGANQETQYF
v_gene: TRBV28; d_gene: -; CDR3aa: CASSLGGSEQFF
v_gene: TRBV6-1; d_gene: -; CDR3aa: CASSPTGYGETQYF
v_gene: TRBV4-3; d_gene: -; CDR3aa: CASSQAYGYTDTQYF
v_gene: TRBV12-3/TRBV12-4; d_gene: -; CDR3aa: CASSFGRVQETQYF
v_gene: TRBV19; d_gene: TRBD1; CDR3aa: CASRFGQGDSYEQYF
v_gene: TRBV20-1; d_gene: TRBD2; CDR3aa: CSALPAAGEDTQYF
v_gene: TRBV24-1; d_gene: TRBD1; CDR3aa: CATSGRGDRDRDLHF
v_gene: TRBV10-3; d_gene: -; CDR3aa: CAISGSGFSSYNEQFF